Presented here are 17 T cell receptor beta chains from one specimen sequenced in a study of blood T cells in healthy people across ages. With a J-beta primer mix and a sample-barcoded 5' primer, a second PCR ran about 6 to 11 cycles. TCRdb independently ran MiXCR on the 5' RACE reads; one entry per CDR3 protein. This sample has about 1.8 million distinct CDR3 sequences, with less than 50% found just once. Sequenced material: blood. The receptors were gathered from a woman in her 40s in good health.

The V call is TRBV6-2 or TRBV6-3, the J call TRBJ1-1; D is unresolved. CDR3 length: 15 residues. Deletions cut 6 bases from V and 0 bases from J, with 14 bases between. Per the germline V gene, CDR1 is MNHEY and CDR2 is SVGEGT. CDR3 nucleotides: TGTGCCAGCAGCCACCGGCGGACCATGAACACTGAAGCTTTCTTT. Translating it yields CASSHRRTMNTEAFF.

There are a few counts of this clonotype. V and J are TRBV5-1 and TRBJ2-5, with 8 bases identical to TRBD1. Germline V CDR1 and CDR2: SGHRS, YFSETQ. The length of the CDR3 is 14 residues. Losses at the gene ends were 4 bases for V and 5 bases for J; bases not matched to a gene: 7. The CDR3 DNA follows: TGCGCCAGCAGCGCAGGGGGCGTGAAGGAGACCCAGTACTTC. Its protein product is CASSAGGVKETQYF.

The chain joins TRBV23-1 to TRBJ2-1; 7 bases map to TRBD1. TRBV23-1 is given ORF status, its function remaining uncertain. V shed 0 bases and J 3 bases; nucleotides not matched to a gene: 11. The CDR3 has 18 amino acids. The CDR3 coding sequence is TGCGCCAGCAGTCAATCAAGTCGATACAGGGGTGACTACAATGAGCAGTTCTTC. Its translation is CASSQSSRYRGDYNEQFF.

The chain joins TRBV4-1 to TRBJ2-5; a possible D gene is TRBD1 (6 bases). Germline V gene lookup returns CDR1 MGHRA and CDR2 YSYEKL. The CDR3 covers 15 residues. Trimming took off 1 base at V and 11 bases at J, with 20 bases between the two ends. DNA for the CDR3: TGCGCCAGCAGCCAAGGAGGGACAAAGTACAATGAGCAGTACTTC. Its translation is CASSQGGTKYNEQYF.

This sequence joins TRBV7-9 and TRBJ1-2; TRBD1 agrees at 7 bases. Losses at the gene ends were 10 bases for V and 5 bases for J; bases not matched to a gene: 16. From germline, CDR1 is SEHNR and CDR2 FQNEAQ (reference sequence). The CDR3 has 15 amino acids. CDR3 in amino acids: CATDGEPGQIYGYTF. The CDR3 bases are TGTGCCACTGATGGAGAACCGGGACAGATTTATGGCTACACCTTC.

The V call is TRBV10-3, the J call TRBJ2-7; 9 bases line up with TRBD2. The CDR3 sequence is 14 residues long. Unmatched junction bases numbered 3, after V lost 4 bases and J lost 2 bases. Germline V gives CDR1 ENHRY, CDR2 SYGVKD. CDR3 loop: CAISASGVTYEQYF. CDR3 in DNA: TGTGCCATCAGTGCTAGCGGGGTCACCTACGAGCAGTACTTC.

This clonotype was counted once. The chain uses TRBV9 and TRBJ2-1; no definite D call. This CDR3 spans 15 amino acids. Trimming pared 1 base from V and 0 bases from J, leaving 8 bases between. Germline CDR1 SGDLS, CDR2 YYNGEE. CDR3 amino acids: CASSVRSSSYNEQFF. Written as DNA, the CDR3 is TGTGCCAGCAGCGTAAGGTCCAGCTCCTACAATGAGCAGTTCTTC.

The V call is TRBV29-1, the J call TRBJ1-4, with D possibly being TRBD1 (6 bases). The germline V and J ends were trimmed by 7 bases and 4 bases, with 13 bases remaining between them. The V gene's germline CDR1 is SQVTM and CDR2 ANQGSEA. This CDR3 is built from 13 residues. This CDR3 reads CSASDSYNEKLFF. The CDR3 region has the DNA TGCAGCGCCTCGGACAGCTATAATGAAAAACTGTTTTTT.

This chain joins TRBV12-3 or TRBV12-4 and TRBJ1-6; no firm D call. This CDR3 spans 14 amino acids. Trimming removed 7 bases from V and 5 bases from J, with 12 bases in between. The CDR3 nucleotides read TGTGCCAGCAACCACTGGGGTGATAATTCACCCCTCCACTTT. Translated: CASNHWGDNSPLHF.

The rearrangement joins TRBV18 to TRBJ1-2, with TRBD1 as a possible D gene (5 bases). This CDR3 comprises 16 residues. V was trimmed by 2 bases and J by 0 bases, leaving 13 bases between them. In germline, CDR1 is KGHSH, CDR2 LQKENI. Written as DNA, the CDR3 is TGTGCCAGCTCACCATTTGACAGAGTATCTAACTATGGCTACACCTTC. Translated, it gives CASSPFDRVSNYGYTF.

CDR3 sequence reads: CASSQDPGIALLGYGYTF. DNA for the CDR3: TGCGCCAGCAGCCAAGATCCGGGGATCGCTCTACTAGGCTATGGCTACACCTTC. The chain carries TRBV4-3 and TRBJ1-2; D is unresolved. This CDR3 has 18 residues. V lost 0 bases and J 4 bases, leaving 21 bases between the germline ends. CDR1 and CDR2 (germline): LGHNA, YSLEER.

This clonotype was counted only a few times. This chain connects TRBV5-1 to TRBJ2-7; D might be TRBD1 (6 bases). Germline V lookup: CDR1 SGHRS, CDR2 YFSETQ. CDR3 size: 15 residues. V lost 1 base and J 1 base, leaving 12 bases between the germline ends. The CDR3 coding sequence is TGCGCCAGCAGCTTGCCCCACAGGGCTTCCTACGAGCAGTACTTC. Translating gives CASSLPHRASYEQYF.

This clonotype has a handful of counts. The chain couples TRBV12-3 or TRBV12-4 to TRBJ2-1, with D possibly matching TRBD2 (7 bases). This CDR3 has 13 residues. V was shortened by 10 bases and J by 6 bases, with 16 bases between the two germline ends. CDR3 bases: TGTGCCACCACCCAGGCGGGGGCCAATGAGCAGTTCTTC. It translates to CATTQAGANEQFF.

The chain has TRBV20-1 and TRBJ1-1, with a tentative D call TRBD1 (5 bases). Trimming took off 5 bases at V and 0 bases at J, with 10 bases between the two ends. Germline-derived CDR1 and CDR2 are DFQATT and SNEGSKA (reference sequence). The CDR3 is made up of 13 amino acids. The CDR3 nucleotides read TGCAGTGCTGGGACCTACCTGAACACTGAAGCTTTCTTT. This encodes CSAGTYLNTEAFF.

This clonotype was recorded a few times. The chain recombines TRBV27 with TRBJ1-2; 8 nucleotides match TRBD1. CDR3 length equals 14 residues. V was pared by 4 bases and J by 5 bases, with 6 bases of the junction left unmatched. Germline loops: CDR1 MNHEY, CDR2 SMNVEV (reference sequence). In DNA, the CDR3 is TGTGCCAGCAGTTCCAAGGGGACAGGATATGGCTACACCTTC. It yields the protein CASSSKGTGYGYTF.

A single count supports this clonotype. V is TRBV19 and J is TRBJ2-1; no definite D call. This CDR3 has 16 amino acids. Trimming stripped 3 bases from V and 4 bases from J, with 16 bases between. Germline assignment: CDR1 LNHDA and CDR2 SQIVND (reference sequence). This CDR3 reads CASSIIHALEYNEQFF. In nucleotides, the CDR3 is TGTGCCAGTAGTATTATACACGCCCTGGAATACAATGAGCAGTTCTTC.

The sample holds one count of this clonotype. The junction departs from the called germline gene at one end, perhaps through a read error. The V gene is TRBV7-2, the J gene TRBJ2-5, with 7 bases matching TRBD2. The J call could be wrong; TRBJ2-7 is a better fit for the DNA end. CDR3 length: 15 amino acids. Germline-derived CDR1 and CDR2 are SGHTA and FQGNSA. The CDR3 bases are TGTGTCAGCAGCTTACCAGGCAGGGAGGGTTACGAGCAGTACTTC. This gives the protein CVSSLPGREGYEQYF.